These 16 T cell receptor beta chains were sequenced from one sample in a study of Ad26.COV2.S vaccination and SARS-CoV-2 variants. As to treatment: about 20 received Ad26.COV2.S at low or high dose, single or two shots; several received placebo; per-sample allocation not given. The samples date from day 63 after the first vaccine or placebo injection. The table came from immunoSEQ multiplex PCR; TCRdb's copy has only in-frame clones and leaves some out. The repertoire holds about 350,000 clones, with more than 75% as singletons. This specimen was peripheral blood, taken in a trial of Ad26.COV2.S vaccine versus placebo. The receptors stem from a person aged 18-60 years who received the Ad26.COV2.S COVID-19 vaccine or a placebo.

CDR3 amino acids: CSAPRAGYNEQFF. CDR3 nucleotide sequence: TGCAGCGCCCCTCGGGCGGGTTACAATGAGCAGTTCTTC. The rearrangement joins TRBV29-1 to TRBJ2-1, with D possibly being TRBD2 (5 bases). The V end was cut by 7 bases, the J end by 4 bases, with 14 bases between. CDR1 and CDR2 (germline): SQVTM, ANQGSEA. CDR3 length equals 13 residues.

In DNA, the CDR3 is TGTGCCAGCAGCTGGTTTACCCGGGGGAACACTGAAGCTTTCTTT. It codes for CASSWFTRGNTEAFF. The chain couples TRBV11-2 to TRBJ1-1; no clear D gene. The CDR3 extends over 15 amino acids. Per the germline V gene, CDR1 is SGHAT and CDR2 is FQNNGV. The V gene lost 4 bases and the J gene lost 1 base, with 13 bases spanning the gap.

This clone was picked up one time. V usage is TRBV2 and J usage is TRBJ1-2, with D possibly TRBD1 on 5 matching bases. Germline V gene sequence: CDR1 SNHLY, CDR2 FYNNEI. V lost 7 bases, J lost 2 bases, and 11 bases lay in between. The CDR3 is 13 amino acids. The CDR3, as DNA: TGTGCCAGCACCGGGACGGGCAACTATGGCTACACCTTC. Translating it yields CASTGTGNYGYTF.

The chain couples TRBV9 to TRBJ1-3, with D unclear. The CDR3 has 14 residues. From germline, CDR1 is SGDLS and CDR2 YYNGEE. Trimming removed 4 bases at V and 4 bases at J, with 12 bases between. Here the CDR3 DNA reads TGTGCCAGCAGCCGGACTTTGGAAGGAAACACCATATATTTT. Translating gives CASSRTLEGNTIYF.

The CDR3 DNA is TGTGCCAGCAGCGCCCCGCTGGTCGACACCGGGGAGCTGTTTTTT. Residues: CASSAPLVDTGELFF. This chain connects TRBV5-4 to TRBJ2-2; no clear D gene. With 4 bases removed from V and 3 bases from J, the gap between germline ends came to 13 bases. Germline assignment: CDR1 SGHNT and CDR2 YYREEE (reference sequence). The CDR3 sequence is 15 residues long. Looking up the rest from reference TRBV5-4 and TRBJ2-2 gives the full variable domain: ETGVTQSPTHLIKTRGQQVTLRCSSQSGHNTVSWYQQALGQGPQFIFQYYREEENGRGNFPPRFSGLQFPNYSSELNVNALELDDSALYLCASSAPLVDTGELFFGEGSRLTVL.

V is TRBV6-1 and J is TRBJ2-5; TRBD2 might be the D (6 bases). Trimming left V 1 base short and J 5 bases short, with 23 bases between. CDR1 and CDR2 (germline): MNHNS, SASEGT. The CDR3 spans 18 residues. The CDR3 loop is CASSEERGIAGYDETQYF. The CDR3 DNA is TGTGCCAGCAGTGAAGAACGAGGGATTGCGGGGTATGACGAGACCCAGTACTTC.

CDR3 bases: TGTGCCAGTAGTAACGAGGGGCGGGCTGAAGCTTTCTTT. Protein product: CASSNEGRAEAFF. The chain joins TRBV19 to TRBJ1-1, with a tentative D call TRBD1 (5 bases). The germline V gene has CDR1 LNHDA and CDR2 SQIVND (reference sequence). The germline V and J ends were trimmed by 4 bases and 6 bases, with 12 bases remaining between them. This CDR3 spans 13 amino acids.

The CDR3 nucleotides are TGCGCCAGCAGTGAAGGGCGGGAGGCGACAGATACGCAGTATTTT. As protein: CASSEGREATDTQYF. The V and J genes are TRBV10-1 and TRBJ2-3; TRBD2 aligns across 8 bases. J gave up 3 bases and V 3 bases, and 5 bases lay outside the gene matches. CDR3 size: 15 residues. CDR1 is WNHNN and CDR2 is SYGVQD in the germline V gene (reference sequence).

The chain carries TRBV5-1 and TRBJ2-1, with TRBD2 as a possible D gene (6 bases). With 0 bases removed from V and 5 bases from J, the gap between germline ends came to 21 bases. CDR3 length equals 18 residues. Germline values: CDR1 SGHRS, CDR2 YFSETQ. CDR3 residues: CASSLDGLAIQDHNEQFF. The CDR3 nucleotides read TGCGCCAGCAGCTTGGACGGGCTAGCGATACAGGATCACAATGAGCAGTTCTTC.

The V and J genes are TRBV11-3 and TRBJ2-1; D remains unclear. The CDR3 is 14 amino acids. Trimming left V 10 bases short and J 4 bases short, with 17 bases between. Germline loops: CDR1 SGHNT, CDR2 YENEEA. The CDR3: CATERMGQYNEQFF. For the CDR3, the DNA is TGTGCCACCGAAAGAATGGGTCAGTACAATGAGCAGTTCTTC.

This clone was seen once. Other nucleotide sequences in the sample specify the same CDR3. This rearrangement joins TRBV5-1 to TRBJ2-3, with TRBD2 matching over 7 bases. The J segment lost 0 bases and the V segment lost 5 bases, leaving 6 bases of the junction unmatched. This CDR3 has 15 amino acids. Germline lookup yields CDR1 SGHRS and CDR2 YFSETQ. The CDR3, as DNA: TGCGCCAGCAGTTCTAGCGGAGCCAGCACAGATACGCAGTATTTT. This translates into CASSSSGASTDTQYF.

The V gene is TRBV3-1 (or the pseudogene TRBV3-2), the J gene TRBJ2-7; 8 bases line up with TRBD2. The V and J ends lost 5 bases and 6 bases, in that order; junction bases with no gene match: 12. The CDR3 is 15 amino acids. Germline V gene sequence: CDR1 LGHDT, CDR2 YNNKEL (reference sequence). The chain's CDR3 is CASSYLDGGAAEQYF. The CDR3 region has the DNA TGTGCCAGCAGCTACTTAGACGGGGGGGCCGCCGAGCAGTACTTC.

This clone was seen ten or more times. V is TRBV27 and J is TRBJ2-1, with a weak D call TRBD1 (5 bases). The V end lost 4 bases, the J end lost 4 bases, and 17 bases lay between the germline ends. This CDR3 has 16 residues. The V gene's germline CDR1 is MNHEY and CDR2 SMNVEV (reference sequence). The DNA of the CDR3 is TGTGCCAGCAGTTCCATACAGGTTCTAGGGTACAATGAGCAGTTCTTC. Protein: CASSSIQVLGYNEQFF.

This CDR3 is CASSFRAGGFGELFF. The CDR3 nucleotides are TGTGCCAGCAGCTTCCGAGCGGGGGGATTTGGGGAGCTGTTTTTT. The chain has TRBV7-2 and TRBJ2-2, with 9 positions matching TRBD2. The V segment lost 3 bases and the J segment 8 bases; nucleotides outside the gene matches: 7. Germline lookup yields CDR1 SGHTA and CDR2 FQGNSA. This CDR3 spans 15 amino acids.

The V and J genes are TRBV2 and TRBJ2-1; TRBD2 matches at 9 bases. Germline loops: CDR1 SNHLY, CDR2 FYNNEI. Germline trimming cut 7 bases from V and 2 bases from J; bases unmatched to any gene: 12. The CDR3 extends over 17 amino acids. CDR3 residues: CASTSSGTGGTYNEQFF. The CDR3 DNA reads TGTGCCAGCACGTCTAGCGGGACTGGGGGCACCTACAATGAGCAGTTCTTC. The variable domain in full, with the rest retrieved from reference TRBV2 and TRBJ2-1, is EPEVTQTPSHQVTQMGQEVILRCVPISNHLYFYWYRQILGQKVEFLVSFYNNEISEKSEIFDDQFSVERPDGSNFTLKIRSTKLEDSAMYFCASTSSGTGGTYNEQFFGPGTRLTVL.

V usage is TRBV6-1 and J usage is TRBJ2-1, with D perhaps matching TRBD2 (6 bases). Trimming removed 0 bases at V and 8 bases at J, with 17 bases between. Germline V lookup: CDR1 MNHNS, CDR2 SASEGT. This CDR3 region has 16 residues. The CDR3 protein is CASSEARASARDEQFF. CDR3 sequence (DNA): TGTGCCAGCAGTGAAGCGAGAGCTAGCGCAAGGGATGAGCAGTTCTTC.